This T cell receptor beta chain was sequenced in a study of a mutant IDH1 vaccine in newly diagnosed glioma. Study in general: Of the patients given treatment, roughly 62% were male and around 38% were female, and a mean age of around 38 years was recorded. Prior therapy was radiotherapy, temozolomide, or both; most received both. In the visit schedule, V12 fell in week 35, while V13 fell in week 47.

Trimming removed 3 bases at V and 0 bases at J, with 4 bases between. Germline V lookup: CDR1 SGHDT, CDR2 YYEEEE. There are 12 residues in the CDR3. The sample's time point: week 47, end of study. Mutant IDH1 20-mer peptide, at 300 ug, made up each vaccine dose, with topical imiquimod. Whole-study findings and limits: Of the patients, more than 80% had vaccine-induced immune responses.

Sequencing was performed with immunoSEQ multiplex PCR; in TCRdb, only in-frame clones are kept and a portion is missing. The table has fewer than 45,000 clones, roughly 82% seen once. About this clone: Its target is unknown.

V and J are TRBV5-6 and TRBJ2-7; unclear D gene. The specimen comprised PBMCs, sampled from a glioma patient whose treatment included an IDH1 peptide vaccine. The TCR sequence derives from a man younger than 35 with glioma. Some clones in this sample may be carry-over from other donors' samples. CDR3 sequence: CASSSSSYEQYF. Written as DNA, the CDR3 is TGTGCCAGCAGCTCGAGCTCCTACGAGCAGTACTTC.